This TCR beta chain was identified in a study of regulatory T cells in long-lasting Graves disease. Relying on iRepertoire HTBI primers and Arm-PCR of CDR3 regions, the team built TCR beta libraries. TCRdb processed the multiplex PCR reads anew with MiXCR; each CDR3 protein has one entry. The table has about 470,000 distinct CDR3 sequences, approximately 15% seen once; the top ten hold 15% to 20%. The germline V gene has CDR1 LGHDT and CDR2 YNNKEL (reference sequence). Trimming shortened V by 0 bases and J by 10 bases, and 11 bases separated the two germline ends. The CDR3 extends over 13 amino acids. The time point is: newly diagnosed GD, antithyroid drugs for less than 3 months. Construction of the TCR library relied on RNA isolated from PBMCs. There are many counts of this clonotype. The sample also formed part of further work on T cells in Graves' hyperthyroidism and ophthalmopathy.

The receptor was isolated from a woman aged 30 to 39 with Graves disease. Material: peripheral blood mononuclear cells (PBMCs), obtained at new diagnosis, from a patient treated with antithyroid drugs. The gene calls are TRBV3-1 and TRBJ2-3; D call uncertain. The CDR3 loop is CASSQDPRTAQYF. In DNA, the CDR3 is TGTGCCAGCAGCCAAGATCCTAGGACCGCGCAGTATTTT.